This entry features one TCR beta chain sequence. Reverse transcription of roughly 0.5 to 1 ug RNA was carried out with random hexamers. Amplification of TCR beta CDR3 was carried out by immunoSEQ multiplex PCR, which covered 54 Vbeta and 13 Jbeta segments. TCRdb called the immunoSEQ multiplex PCR reads again in MiXCR, with one record for every CDR3 protein. Found here are approximately 170,000 distinct CDR3 sequences, approximately 93% of them singletons; the top ten hold approximately 0.094%. This record comes from a study of CD8 T cells in Susac syndrome. The CDR3 contains 15 residues. From germline, CDR1 is SGHTA and CDR2 FQGNSA. The germline V and J ends were trimmed by 5 bases and 0 bases, with 12 bases remaining between them. The multiple sclerosis controls comprised treatment-naive patients whose relapsing-remitting disease was stable or active. TEMRA cells were enriched by FACS, while CD8+ and CD4+ T cells were obtained through a negative isolation that was performed magnetically.

This TCR derives from a human donor with multiple sclerosis. The sequenced material came from CD4+ T cells from PBMCs. The gene calls are TRBV7-2 and TRBJ2-3; D ambiguous. CDR3 in DNA: TGTGCCAGCAGCCTAAGATACGGAAGCACAGATACGCAGTATTTT. Its translation is CASSLRYGSTDTQYF. Full variable domain (remainder filled in from reference TRBV7-2 and TRBJ2-3): GAGVSQSPSNKVTEKGKDVELRCDPISGHTALYWYRQSLGQGLEFLIYFQGNSAPDKSGLPSDRFSAERTGGSVSTLTIQRTQQEDSAVYLCASSLRYGSTDTQYFGPGTRLTVL.